This T cell receptor beta chain was documented in a study of PD-1 blockade in classical Hodgkin lymphoma. In every patient, relapse followed autologous stem cell transplantation, while exposure to brentuximab vedotin differed. Study-wide findings and caveats: Any patient who commenced nivolumab under 1 year after ASCT was excluded. Reported findings placed baseline TCR diversity lower in newly diagnosed patients (compared with healthy donors). Newly diagnosed and completely responding patients shared comparable baseline diversity.

Produced via immunoSEQ multiplex PCR; TCRdb's table is partial and in-frame only. Counted here are about 21,000 clones, roughly 72% occurring once; the ten biggest clones make up 20% to 25%. The CDR3 extends over 15 amino acids. Germline values: CDR1 LNHDA, CDR2 SQIVND (reference sequence). V lost 6 bases and J lost 2; bases outside the gene matches: 7. Concerning this clone: Antigen unknown.

Sequenced material: peripheral blood mononuclear cells (PBMCs), taken at baseline. The chain uses TRBV19 and TRBJ2-3, with 8 bases that match TRBD2. This clonotype originated in a human donor with classical Hodgkin lymphoma. DNA of the CDR3: TGTGCCAGTAGCATCTTAGCGGGACACACAGATACGCAGTATTTT. This encodes CASSILAGHTDTQYF.